Each of the 18 T cell receptor beta chains below was sequenced from the same sample in a study of early T cells in non-severe SARS-CoV-2 infection. TCRdb analysed the 5' RACE reads with MiXCR anew, one entry per CDR3 protein. The data hold around 80,000 distinct CDR3 sequences, with 8% to 13% observed a single time. Here the sequenced sample was whole blood, taken at baseline. The receptors shown here come from an adult who was a healthcare worker with PCR-confirmed SARS-CoV-2 infection or an uninfected control (not recorded which).

The sample holds a few counts of this clonotype. The chain joins TRBV3-1 to TRBJ2-3; the match to TRBD1 covers 7 bases. The germline V gene encodes CDR1 LGHDT and CDR2 YNNKEL (reference sequence). V shed 4 bases, J shed 4 bases, and the junction held 5 bases outside the gene matches. The CDR3 is 14 amino acids. This chain's CDR3 is CASSRQGRADTQYF. DNA of the CDR3: TGTGCCAGCAGCCGACAGGGAAGAGCAGATACGCAGTATTTT.

This chain uses TRBV29-1 with TRBJ2-1; D is tentatively TRBD1 or TRBD2 (5 bases each). The CDR3 covers 12 residues. Trimming cost V 4 bases and J 4 bases, with 8 bases left between them. CDR1 SQVTM and CDR2 ANQGSEA come from the germline V gene. The CDR3 loop reads CSVVEGYNEQFF. The CDR3 nucleotides read TGCAGCGTTGTTGAGGGGTACAATGAGCAGTTCTTC.

This clonotype has more than one count but fewer than ten. This chain links TRBV12-3 or TRBV12-4 with TRBJ2-1; 11 positions match TRBD2. The CDR3 totals 15 residues. V was pared by 7 bases and J by 2 bases, with 4 bases of the junction left unmatched. CDR3 amino acids: CASTPSGRTYNEQFF. The CDR3 DNA reads TGTGCCAGCACCCCTAGCGGGAGGACCTACAATGAGCAGTTCTTC.

In its sample, this clonotype is medium-sized. The V and J genes are TRBV25-1 and TRBJ2-7; D could derive from TRBD1 or TRBD2 (6 bases each). The CDR3 covers 15 residues. The V gene lost 6 bases and the J gene lost 6 bases, with 21 bases spanning the gap. The germline V gene encodes CDR1 MGHDK and CDR2 SYGVNS. CDR3 DNA sequence: TGTGCCAGCAGGGGGGAGGTAGGGGTAGGGGGCGAGCAGTACTTC. This encodes CASRGEVGVGGEQYF.

The J gene is TRBJ2-5, the V gene TRBV27; D perhaps matches TRBD2 (5 bases). The CDR3 totals 15 residues. CDR1 MNHEY and CDR2 SMNVEV come from the germline V gene (reference sequence). Trimming cost V 6 bases and J 2 bases, with 16 bases left between them. The CDR3 coding sequence is TGTGCCAGCAGAACAGATGGGCGGGCTCAAGAGACCCAGTACTTC. Translated, it gives CASRTDGRAQETQYF.

V and J are TRBV27 and TRBJ2-7; 9 nucleotides agree with TRBD1. The CDR3 is 15 amino acids. V shed 2 bases and J 2 bases; nucleotides not matched to a gene: 4. CDR1 is MNHEY and CDR2 is SMNVEV in the germline V gene (reference sequence). The CDR3 loop is CASSLTRTGAYEQYF. The DNA of the CDR3 is TGTGCCAGCAGTTTAACCCGGACAGGGGCCTACGAGCAGTACTTC.

This clonotype was observed once. The rearrangement uses TRBV28 and TRBJ2-3; D unclear. Germline V CDR1 and CDR2: MDHEN, SYDVKM. The CDR3 runs 15 residues. The V end lost 7 bases, the J end lost 2 bases, and 16 bases lay between the germline ends. CDR3 sequence: CASNGLSGPTDTQYF. In DNA, the CDR3 is TGTGCCAGCAACGGCTTAAGTGGCCCCACAGATACGCAGTATTTT.

The V gene is TRBV7-9, the J gene TRBJ2-5; 7 bases map to TRBD2. This CDR3 is 15 amino acids long. Germline V gene sequence: CDR1 SEHNR, CDR2 FQNEAQ (reference sequence). With V trimmed by 6 bases and J by 1 base, 8 bases remained unmatched. The CDR3 loop is CASSRPSGLQETQYF. In DNA form, the CDR3 reads TGTGCCAGCAGTAGACCTAGCGGCCTCCAAGAGACCCAGTACTTC.

This clonotype was recorded at least ten times. The chain recombines TRBV6-4 with TRBJ2-7, with a tentative D call TRBD2 (8 bases). Germline CDR1 and CDR2: MRHNA and SNTAGT. CDR3 length: 20 residues. Trimming pared 6 bases from V and 7 bases from J, leaving 37 bases between. The CDR3 sequence is CASRPRRDRETSEPGGEQYF. In nucleotides, the CDR3 is TGTGCCAGCAGGCCACGCCGGGACAGAGAGACTAGCGAGCCTGGCGGGGAGCAGTACTTC.

Sample share makes this clonotype medium-sized. This chain connects TRBV2 to TRBJ1-2; D might be TRBD1 (5 bases). V lost 4 bases and J lost 5, with 20 bases in between. The CDR3 loop spans 16 amino acids. In germline, CDR1 is SNHLY, CDR2 FYNNEI. The CDR3 region has the DNA TGTGCCAGCAGTGGGGATTCGGCCGGGACTTCTTATGGCTACACCTTC. Its translation: CASSGDSAGTSYGYTF.

The V call is TRBV12-3 or TRBV12-4, the J call TRBJ1-5, with 8 bases matching TRBD1. The CDR3 runs 13 residues. J was trimmed by 4 bases and V by 6 bases; bases with no gene match: 2. The CDR3, as DNA: TGTGCCAGCAGACAGGGGGAAAATCAGCCCCAGCATTTT. Translating it yields CASRQGENQPQHF.

This chain uses TRBV7-8 with TRBJ2-1; D is ambiguous. The CDR3 has 19 residues. Trimming pared 6 bases from V and 7 bases from J, leaving 31 bases between. Looked up from germline, CDR1 is SGHVS and CDR2 is FQNEAQ. The CDR3 DNA follows: TGTGCCAGCAGAACCAACCCCCGACAAGACACTCAGACCCGTAATGAGCAGTTCTTC. Translated: CASRTNPRQDTQTRNEQFF.

The J gene is TRBJ2-1, the V gene TRBV5-1; D is uncertain. Germline values: CDR1 SGHRS, CDR2 YFSETQ. Trimming removed 2 bases from V and 4 bases from J, with 13 bases in between. The CDR3 contains 15 residues. Here the CDR3 reads CASSFPIAGYNEQFF. For the CDR3, the DNA is TGCGCCAGCAGCTTCCCCATAGCAGGTTACAATGAGCAGTTCTTC.

This clonotype has only a few counts. The chain employs TRBV25-1 and TRBJ1-1; 7 nucleotides align to TRBD1. This CDR3 region has 14 residues. The germline gives CDR1 MGHDK, CDR2 SYGVNS. V shed 4 bases and J 4 bases; nucleotides not matched to a gene: 6. The CDR3 loop is CASSAYRGSTEAFF. The CDR3 nucleotides read TGTGCCAGCAGTGCCTACAGGGGTAGCACTGAAGCTTTCTTT.

This clonotype was found many times. CDR3 nucleotide sequence: TGTGCCAGCAGCTTGCCGCCAGGGCTTTACAATGAGCAGTTCTTC. As protein: CASSLPPGLYNEQFF. The V and J genes are TRBV5-4 and TRBJ2-1; maybe TRBD1 (5 bases). This CDR3 is 15 amino acids long. Trimming cost V 1 base and J 4 bases, with 12 bases left between them. Germline V gene lookup returns CDR1 SGHNT and CDR2 YYREEE (reference sequence).

This clonotype was counted many times. The gene calls are TRBV7-9 and TRBJ1-4; tentative D call: TRBD1 (6 bases). Per the germline V gene, CDR1 is SEHNR and CDR2 is FQNEAQ (reference sequence). There are 16 residues in the CDR3. V was cut by 5 bases and J by 5 bases, with 18 bases left in between. DNA for the CDR3: TGTGCCAGCAGCGGATTGGGGGGACACCTGAATGAAAAACTGTTTTTT. Translation gives CASSGLGGHLNEKLFF.

This clonotype was seen more than once but under ten times. This chain joins TRBV5-1 and TRBJ1-2; the D gene is possibly TRBD1 (6 bases). Germline V lookup: CDR1 SGHRS, CDR2 YFSETQ. The CDR3 contains 14 residues. Trimming took off 0 bases at V and 3 bases at J, with 9 bases between the two ends. CDR3 sequence (DNA): TGCGCCAGCAGCTTGGTTTCAGGGGACTATGGCTACACCTTC. Its translation is CASSLVSGDYGYTF. Using reference TRBV5-1 and TRBJ1-2 for the parts outside the CDR3, the full variable domain is KAGVTQTPRYLIKTRGQQVTLSCSPISGHRSVSWYQQTPGQGLQFLFEYFSETQRNKGNFPGRFSGRQFSNSRSEMNVSTLELGDSALYLCASSLVSGDYGYTFGSGTRLTVV.

The chain joins TRBV28 to TRBJ2-7, with 10 bases lining up with TRBD2. This CDR3 spans 16 amino acids. Germline values: CDR1 MDHEN, CDR2 SYDVKM. The V gene end was trimmed by 6 bases and the J gene end by 0 bases; junction bases not matched to a gene: 8. The DNA for the CDR3 is TGTGCCAGCAGGGGTGTGGGGACTAGCGACTCCTACGAGCAGTACTTC. Residues: CASRGVGTSDSYEQYF.